The clone carrying this TCR beta chain was seen a single time. The antigen remains unidentified. CD4+ cells yielded CD45RA+ naive and CD45RA-negative memory subsets. Data came from immunoSEQ multiplex PCR; TCRdb stores just in-frame clones and leaves some out. The sample includes about 2.3 million clones, more than 80% of them seen just once. The data were taken from a study of shared clonotypes between healthy human individuals. Study-wide results and caveats: Donor scarcity curtailed the genetic and exposure-history diversity represented herein.

Trimming cost V 11 bases and J 4 bases; bases outside gene matches: 14. This CDR3 contains 15 residues. CDR1 MDHEN and CDR2 SYDVKM come from the germline V gene. The gene calls are TRBV28 and TRBJ1-3, with 7 bases lining up with TRBD1. This clonotype was obtained from a man aged 18 to 29 in good health. Some clones in this sample may be carry-over from other donors' samples. Sequenced sample: naive CD4+ T cells from PBMCs. Indicated subset: CD45RA+ positively selected. The CDR3 DNA sequence: TGTGCCGTTTTAGGGGGCAGGAAAGGAGGAAACACCATATATTTT. This encodes CAVLGGRKGGNTIYF.